This T cell receptor (beta chain) was found in a study of blood T cell repertoires in COVID-19. Study-level information: The samples span acute and convalescent COVID-19 from the United States, Italy and Spain. In each case, the material was cDNA or gDNA derived from T cells, B-cell-depleted T cells, or PBMCs.

V was clipped by 4 bases and J by 2 bases, with 3 bases between them. The CDR3 covers 12 residues. CDR1 and CDR2 (germline): SQVTM, ANQGSEA. How the authors handled the data: Nucleated cell counts were estimated from reference gene primer amplification. Assay used: immunoSEQ multiplex PCR; TCRdb lists only in-frame clones, some missing. Clone size and the V and J calls come from that table; the DNA yielded D and trimming. The sample carries roughly 59,000 clones, about 86% recorded once. This clonotype was obtained from a human donor in a cohort sampled during active COVID-19. The chain links TRBV29-1 to TRBJ2-6; D gene uncertain. Material for sequencing was peripheral blood. CDR3 region: CSVGTGANVLTF. CDR3 sequence (DNA): TGCAGCGTTGGTACTGGGGCCAACGTCCTGACTTTC.